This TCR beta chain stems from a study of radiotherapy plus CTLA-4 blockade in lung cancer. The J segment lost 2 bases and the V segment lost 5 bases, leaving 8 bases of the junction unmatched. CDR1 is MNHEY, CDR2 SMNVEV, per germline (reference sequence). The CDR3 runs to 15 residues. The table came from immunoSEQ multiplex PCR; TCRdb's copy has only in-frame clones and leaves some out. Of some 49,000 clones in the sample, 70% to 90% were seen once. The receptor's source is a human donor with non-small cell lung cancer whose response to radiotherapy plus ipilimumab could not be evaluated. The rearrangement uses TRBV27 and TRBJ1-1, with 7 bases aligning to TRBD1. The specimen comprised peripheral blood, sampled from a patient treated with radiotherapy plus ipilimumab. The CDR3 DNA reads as TGTGCCAGCAGTCGAATCGACAGGGTCAACACTGAAGCTTTCTTT. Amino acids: CASSRIDRVNTEAFF.